The clone carrying this TCR beta chain appeared many times. Its antigen is not identified. The source of the sample is a study of regulatory T cells in long-lasting Graves disease. Whole-study findings and limits: Among persistent patients, a larger number of public clonotypes were shared (approximately 3,000) than among newly diagnosed patients (about 1,000).

CDR3 length equals 14 residues. The V gene's germline CDR1 is SGHAT and CDR2 FQNNGV. Germline trimming cut 4 bases from V and 2 bases from J; bases unmatched to any gene: 2. Time point here: newly diagnosed GD, antithyroid drugs for less than 3 months. The TCR library used RNA extracted from PBMCs. The authors built TCR beta libraries using iRepertoire HTBI primers and Arm-PCR of CDR3 regions. In TCRdb, the multiplex PCR reads were re-called with MiXCR into one record per CDR3 protein. The sample has some 560,000 distinct CDR3 sequences; 15% to 20% are singletons. The same sample was also used in a study of T cells in Graves' hyperthyroidism and ophthalmopathy. In that study: Appearing also in blood were most of the thyroid clonotypes expanded above 0.001.

This clonotype was sampled from a woman aged 35-65 years with Graves disease. Material: peripheral blood mononuclear cells (PBMCs), obtained at new diagnosis, from a patient treated with antithyroid drugs. V is TRBV11-2 and J is TRBJ1-3; 7 bases map to TRBD1. CDR3 region: CASSSTGAGNTIYF. The CDR3 DNA sequence: TGTGCCAGCAGCTCCACAGGGGCTGGAAACACCATATATTTT.